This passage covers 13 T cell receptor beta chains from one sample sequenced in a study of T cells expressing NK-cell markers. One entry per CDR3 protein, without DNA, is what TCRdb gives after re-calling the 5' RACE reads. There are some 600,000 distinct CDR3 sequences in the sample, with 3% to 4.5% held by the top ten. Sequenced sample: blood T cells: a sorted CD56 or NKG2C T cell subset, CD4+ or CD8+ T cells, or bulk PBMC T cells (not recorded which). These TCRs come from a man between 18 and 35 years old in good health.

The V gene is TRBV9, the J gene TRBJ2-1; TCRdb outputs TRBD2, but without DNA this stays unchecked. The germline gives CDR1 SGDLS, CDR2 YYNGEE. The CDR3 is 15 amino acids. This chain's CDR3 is CASSGGATPTHEQFF.

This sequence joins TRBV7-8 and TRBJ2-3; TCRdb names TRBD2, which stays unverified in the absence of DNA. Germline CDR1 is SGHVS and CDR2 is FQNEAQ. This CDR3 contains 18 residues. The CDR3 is CASSLGGIGTPGPDTQYF.

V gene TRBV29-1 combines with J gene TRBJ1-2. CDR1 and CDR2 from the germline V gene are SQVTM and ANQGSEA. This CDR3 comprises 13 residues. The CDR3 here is CSVEMGLEYGYTF.

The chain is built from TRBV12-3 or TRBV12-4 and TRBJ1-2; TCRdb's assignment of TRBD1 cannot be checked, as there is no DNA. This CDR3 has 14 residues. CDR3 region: CASSPGQLTTGYTF.

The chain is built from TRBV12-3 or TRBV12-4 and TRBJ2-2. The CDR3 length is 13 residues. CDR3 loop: CASSIQNTGELFF.

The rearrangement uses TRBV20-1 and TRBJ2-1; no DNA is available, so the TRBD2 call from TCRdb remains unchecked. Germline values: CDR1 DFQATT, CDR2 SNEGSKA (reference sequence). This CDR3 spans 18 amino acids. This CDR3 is CSARAPLRTSGRYNEQFF.

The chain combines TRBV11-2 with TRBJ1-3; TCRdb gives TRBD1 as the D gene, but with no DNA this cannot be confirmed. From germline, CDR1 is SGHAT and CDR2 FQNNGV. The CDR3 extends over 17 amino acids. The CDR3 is CASSLDAGSHGGNTIYF.

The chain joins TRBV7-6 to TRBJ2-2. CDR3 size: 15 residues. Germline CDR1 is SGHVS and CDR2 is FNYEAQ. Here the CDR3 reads CASSLEGQNTGELFF.

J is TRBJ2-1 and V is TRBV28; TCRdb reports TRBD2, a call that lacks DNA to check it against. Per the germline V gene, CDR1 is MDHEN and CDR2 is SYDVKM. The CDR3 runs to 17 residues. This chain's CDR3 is CASSGNNAGLSYNEQFF.

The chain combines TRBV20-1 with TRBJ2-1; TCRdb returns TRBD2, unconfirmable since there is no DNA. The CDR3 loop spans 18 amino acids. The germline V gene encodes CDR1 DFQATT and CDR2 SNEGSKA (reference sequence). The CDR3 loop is CSARDFFSVEAKYNEQFF.

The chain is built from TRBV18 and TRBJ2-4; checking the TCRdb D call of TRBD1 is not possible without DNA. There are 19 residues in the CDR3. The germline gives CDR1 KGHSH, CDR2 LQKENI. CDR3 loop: CASSRLGQGSPVAKNIQYF.

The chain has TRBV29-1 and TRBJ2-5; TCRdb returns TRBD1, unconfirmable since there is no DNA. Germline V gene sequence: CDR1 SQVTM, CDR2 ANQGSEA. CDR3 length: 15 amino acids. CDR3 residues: CSVDEERGTQETQYF.

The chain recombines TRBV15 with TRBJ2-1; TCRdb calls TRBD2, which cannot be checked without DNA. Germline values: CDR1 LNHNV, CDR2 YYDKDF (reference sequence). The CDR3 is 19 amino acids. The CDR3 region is CATSRDLASGRFSYNEQFF.